This T cell receptor (beta chain) originates from a study of T-cell reconstitution after alpha-beta-depleted transplantation in children. The CDR3 runs to 16 residues. The V segment lost 7 bases and the J segment 4 bases; nucleotides outside the gene matches: 10. Germline-derived CDR1 and CDR2 are KGHDR and SFDVKD. Unique molecular identifiers were used to barcode this TCRbeta library. A single record per CDR3 protein comes from TCRdb applying MiXCR to the PCR reads. The sample yields about 410,000 distinct CDR3 sequences, about a fifth seen once. The chain is built from TRBV24-1 and TRBJ2-1; 9 bases map to TRBD1. The TCR sequence derives from a human donor who donated a stem cell graft to a child with acute myeloid leukemia. The sequenced sample was PBMCs from the stem cell graft donor, obtained from the stem cell graft. The CDR3 is CATSRTGTGRYNEQFF. CDR3 coding DNA: TGTGCCACCAGCCGAACCGGGACAGGGAGGTACAATGAGCAGTTCTTC.